This is a list of T cell receptor beta chains from one sample in a study of blood T cell repertoires in COVID-19. Libraries were prepared by immunoSEQ multiplex PCR; TCRdb keeps only in-frame clonotypes and omits some of them. The sample shows approximately 240,000 clones, approximately 85% of them seen only once. The sequencing input was peripheral blood. The receptors shown here come from a man aged 45-60 years who had recovered from COVID-19. Both conserved end residues are part of each CDR3. A D gene is named only where the DNA matches it firmly. Size tells how often a clone was seen (once, few, many) or the class of an expanded clone, and some rows leave it out.

v_gene: TRBV5-4; j_gene: TRBJ2-1; d_gene: TRBD2; abundance: -; len: 18; CDR3nt: TGTGCCAGCAGCTTGGGGCCCGATAGCGGGGTGGGATACAATGAGCAGTTCTTC; CDR3aa: CASSLGPDSGVGYNEQFF
v_gene: TRBV5-5; j_gene: TRBJ2-7; d_gene: -; abundance: -; len: 14; CDR3nt: TGTGCCAGCAGCACCGGGCCCAGGGGCTACGAGCAGTACTTC; CDR3aa: CASSTGPRGYEQYF
v_gene: TRBV5-5; j_gene: TRBJ2-1; d_gene: -; abundance: -; len: 16; CDR3nt: TGTGCCAGCAGCCTTTGGCTCAGGCCTTCCTACAATGAGCAGTTCTTC; CDR3aa: CASSLWLRPSYNEQFF
v_gene: TRBV18; j_gene: TRBJ1-3; d_gene: -; abundance: -; len: 17; CDR3nt: TGTGCCAGCTCACCTAGCGGAGGAGGGGTATCTGGAAACACCATATATTTT; CDR3aa: CASSPSGGGVSGNTIYF
v_gene: TRBV18; j_gene: TRBJ2-1; d_gene: -; abundance: -; len: 14; CDR3nt: TGTGCCAGCTCACCATTAACTAGCCAGGATGAGCAGTTCTTC; CDR3aa: CASSPLTSQDEQFF
v_gene: TRBV24-1; j_gene: TRBJ1-2; d_gene: TRBD1; abundance: -; len: 15; CDR3nt: TGTGCCACCAGTGACTCCGGGACAGAAACCTATGGCTACACCTTC; CDR3aa: CATSDSGTETYGYTF
v_gene: TRBV27; j_gene: TRBJ2-7; d_gene: TRBD2; abundance: -; len: 16; CDR3nt: TGTGCCAGCAGTCCCAGTACAACTAGCGGGCTACACGAGCAGTACTTC; CDR3aa: CASSPSTTSGLHEQYF
v_gene: TRBV10-1; j_gene: TRBJ2-5; d_gene: TRBD2; abundance: few; len: 14; CDR3nt: TGCGCCAGCAGTGACTACACAGCGGGGGGGACCCAGTACTTC; CDR3aa: CASSDYTAGGTQYF
v_gene: TRBV6-5; j_gene: TRBJ2-7; d_gene: TRBD1; abundance: -; len: 13; CDR3nt: TGTGCCAGCGGGGACAGGGAAGGCTACGAGCAGTACTTC; CDR3aa: CASGDREGYEQYF
v_gene: TRBV30; j_gene: TRBJ1-5; d_gene: -; abundance: -; len: 13; CDR3nt: TGTGCCTGGAAACGGAGCCACCGCCGGCCCCAGCATTTT; CDR3aa: CAWKRSHRRPQHF
v_gene: TRBV12-5; j_gene: TRBJ2-1; d_gene: TRBD1; abundance: -; len: 14; CDR3nt: TGTGCTAGTGGTTCCGGACAGGGCGGGAATGAGCAGTTCTTC; CDR3aa: CASGSGQGGNEQFF
v_gene: TRBV28; j_gene: TRBJ2-3; d_gene: -; abundance: -; len: 15; CDR3nt: TGTGCCAGCAGTTTATCTCTAGCACAAGGGGATACGCAGTATTTT; CDR3aa: CASSLSLAQGDTQYF
v_gene: TRBV11-2; j_gene: TRBJ2-6; d_gene: -; abundance: -; len: 16; CDR3nt: TGTGCCAGCAGCTTACGCTCAGGCTCTGGGGCCAACGTCCTGACTTTC; CDR3aa: CASSLRSGSGANVLTF
v_gene: TRBV27; j_gene: TRBJ1-2; d_gene: -; abundance: -; len: 15; CDR3nt: TGTGCCAGCAGTCTCATCCCGACAGAAAGCTATGGCTACACCTTC; CDR3aa: CASSLIPTESYGYTF
v_gene: TRBV28; j_gene: TRBJ1-2; d_gene: -; abundance: -; len: 13; CDR3nt: TGTGCCAGCAGGTCGGTCAGACTCTATGGCTACACCTTC; CDR3aa: CASRSVRLYGYTF
v_gene: TRBV5-1; j_gene: TRBJ1-1; d_gene: TRBD1; abundance: -; len: 15; CDR3nt: TGCGCCAGCAGCCGGGACCGGGACAGGGTAAGGGAAGCTTTCTTT; CDR3aa: CASSRDRDRVREAFF
v_gene: TRBV2; j_gene: TRBJ1-3; d_gene: -; abundance: -; len: 13; CDR3nt: TGTGCCAGCACCCCCCACTCTGGAAACACCATATATTTT; CDR3aa: CASTPHSGNTIYF
v_gene: TRBV10-2; j_gene: TRBJ2-6; d_gene: -; abundance: -; len: 15; CDR3nt: TGCGCCAGCAGAGAGACCGGGACTGGAGCCAACGTCCTGACTTTC; CDR3aa: CASRETGTGANVLTF
v_gene: TRBV4-1; j_gene: TRBJ2-7; d_gene: -; abundance: -; len: 14; CDR3nt: TGCGCCAGCAGCCAAGAAGGCAGGGTGGGCGAGCAGTACTTC; CDR3aa: CASSQEGRVGEQYF
v_gene: TRBV18; j_gene: TRBJ2-1; d_gene: -; abundance: -; len: 15; CDR3nt: TGTGCCAGCTCACCAGGAGGAGGGGAATACAATGAGCAGTTCTTC; CDR3aa: CASSPGGGEYNEQFF
v_gene: TRBV7-2; j_gene: TRBJ2-1; d_gene: TRBD2; abundance: -; len: 19; CDR3nt: TGTGCCAGCAGCGAATCGGGACTAGCGGGGGCTCACTCCTACAATGAGCAGTTCTTC; CDR3aa: CASSESGLAGAHSYNEQFF
v_gene: TRBV6-5; j_gene: TRBJ2-2; d_gene: TRBD1; abundance: -; len: 15; CDR3nt: TGTGCCAGCAGAGGACAGGGGGCACACACCGGGGAGCTGTTTTTT; CDR3aa: CASRGQGAHTGELFF
v_gene: TRBV28; j_gene: TRBJ2-3; d_gene: TRBD1; abundance: once; len: 19; CDR3nt: TGTGCCAGCAGTTTCACCCCCGGGACAGGGATGGGAGGGGCAGATACGCAGTATTTT; CDR3aa: CASSFTPGTGMGGADTQYF
v_gene: TRBV5-1; j_gene: TRBJ1-4; d_gene: -; abundance: -; len: 16; CDR3nt: TGCGCCAGCAGCTTGGCATCGGTCAGGGGAAATGAAAAACTGTTTTTT; CDR3aa: CASSLASVRGNEKLFF
v_gene: TRBV5-6; j_gene: TRBJ2-3; d_gene: -; abundance: -; len: 16; CDR3nt: TGTGCCAGCAGCTTGGGTGCGCGTTCTAGCACAGATACGCAGTATTTT; CDR3aa: CASSLGARSSTDTQYF
v_gene: TRBV9; j_gene: TRBJ2-1; d_gene: TRBD2; abundance: -; len: 15; CDR3nt: TGTGCCAGCAGCGTAGGACTAGCGAATATCTATGAGCAGTTCTTC; CDR3aa: CASSVGLANIYEQFF
v_gene: TRBV5-5; j_gene: TRBJ2-1; d_gene: -; abundance: -; len: 14; CDR3nt: TGTGCCAGCAGCTCCCGGGTCCTTGGTCATGAGCAGTTCTTC; CDR3aa: CASSSRVLGHEQFF
v_gene: TRBV2; j_gene: TRBJ2-3; d_gene: -; abundance: -; len: 14; CDR3nt: TGTGCCAGCATGCGGACAGACGGCACAGATACGCAGTATTTT; CDR3aa: CASMRTDGTDTQYF
v_gene: TRBV6-6; j_gene: TRBJ1-2; d_gene: -; abundance: few; len: 20; CDR3nt: TGTGCCAGCAACTATCCCGGCAAATCACCGGCCGGGGGGGTAAACTATGGCTACACCTTC; CDR3aa: CASNYPGKSPAGGVNYGYTF
v_gene: TRBV11-2; j_gene: TRBJ2-6; d_gene: -; abundance: -; len: 16; CDR3nt: TGTGCCAGCAGCTTAGTACAAGGGGCCGGGGCCAACGTCCTGACTTTC; CDR3aa: CASSLVQGAGANVLTF
v_gene: TRBV18; j_gene: TRBJ2-3; d_gene: TRBD2; abundance: once; len: 14; CDR3nt: TGTGCCAGCTCACCTCAGCGGGAGGGCCAGGGGCAGTATTTT; CDR3aa: CASSPQREGQGQYF
v_gene: TRBV7-8; j_gene: TRBJ2-3; d_gene: TRBD1; abundance: -; len: 15; CDR3nt: TGTGCCAGCAGCTTAAATAGGGGGCCATCGGATACGCAGTATTTT; CDR3aa: CASSLNRGPSDTQYF
v_gene: TRBV11-2; j_gene: TRBJ2-1; d_gene: TRBD2; abundance: -; len: 19; CDR3nt: TGTGCCAGCAGCTTATTTCCTAGCGGGAGTACGGTCTCCTACAATGAGCAGTTCTTC; CDR3aa: CASSLFPSGSTVSYNEQFF
v_gene: TRBV27; j_gene: TRBJ1-1; d_gene: TRBD1; abundance: -; len: 12; CDR3nt: TGTGCCAGCAAGGGGGCATTAACTGAAGCTTTCTTT; CDR3aa: CASKGALTEAFF
v_gene: TRBV7-8; j_gene: TRBJ1-1; d_gene: -; abundance: -; len: 17; CDR3nt: TGTGCCAGCAGCTTAGCGGCCCAGGGCCCCATGAACACTGAAGCTTTCTTT; CDR3aa: CASSLAAQGPMNTEAFF
v_gene: TRBV18; j_gene: TRBJ1-4; d_gene: TRBD1; abundance: -; len: 19; CDR3nt: TGTGCCAGCTCACAAGCCGGGACAGGGATTTCCCTTGGTAATGAAAAACTGTTTTTT; CDR3aa: CASSQAGTGISLGNEKLFF
v_gene: TRBV3-1/TRBV3-2; j_gene: TRBJ2-1; d_gene: TRBD2; abundance: -; len: 15; CDR3nt: TGTGCCAGCAGCCGTATCGGGAGGTCAAACAATGAGCAGTTCTTC; CDR3aa: CASSRIGRSNNEQFF
v_gene: TRBV15; j_gene: TRBJ2-7; d_gene: TRBD2; abundance: once; len: 15; CDR3nt: TGTGCCACCAGCAGAGCCACGGGAGGCTCCTACGAGCAGTACTTC; CDR3aa: CATSRATGGSYEQYF
v_gene: TRBV18; j_gene: TRBJ2-7; d_gene: TRBD2; abundance: -; len: 16; CDR3nt: TGTGCCAGCTCACCATCTAGCGGGAGAGTGGTCTCCGAGCAGTACTTC; CDR3aa: CASSPSSGRVVSEQYF
v_gene: TRBV29-1; j_gene: TRBJ2-5; d_gene: TRBD2; abundance: -; len: 14; CDR3nt: TGCAGCTCCCGGGGCGGCGGGAGGGAAGAGACCCAGTACTTC; CDR3aa: CSSRGGGREETQYF
v_gene: TRBV28; j_gene: TRBJ2-1; d_gene: TRBD2; abundance: -; len: 16; CDR3nt: TGTGCCAGCAGACTAGCGGGAGCGGTGTCCTACAATGAGCAGTTCTTC; CDR3aa: CASRLAGAVSYNEQFF
v_gene: TRBV9; j_gene: TRBJ2-7; d_gene: TRBD2; abundance: -; len: 14; CDR3nt: TGTGCCAGCAGCGGTGGACTAGCGAACTACGAGCAGTACTTC; CDR3aa: CASSGGLANYEQYF
v_gene: TRBV28; j_gene: TRBJ1-5; d_gene: -; abundance: -; len: 14; CDR3nt: TGTGCCAGCAGTAGAGACAGTCTCAATCAGCCCCAGCATTTT; CDR3aa: CASSRDSLNQPQHF
v_gene: TRBV28; j_gene: TRBJ1-1; d_gene: -; abundance: once; len: 15; CDR3nt: TGTGCCAGCAGTTTCCTGTTAGCCCCGGGCACTGAAGCTTTCTTT; CDR3aa: CASSFLLAPGTEAFF
v_gene: TRBV29-1; j_gene: TRBJ2-3; d_gene: -; abundance: -; len: 12; CDR3nt: TGCAGCGTTAGACAAAGCACAGATACGCAGTATTTT; CDR3aa: CSVRQSTDTQYF
v_gene: TRBV30; j_gene: TRBJ2-5; d_gene: -; abundance: -; len: 14; CDR3nt: TGTGCCTGGAGTACGGGTGGTAACGAAGAGACCCAGTACTTC; CDR3aa: CAWSTGGNEETQYF
v_gene: TRBV14; j_gene: TRBJ2-2; d_gene: -; abundance: few; len: 14; CDR3nt: TGTGCCAGCAGCCAAGTTTTAGCTATCGGGGAGCTGTTTTTT; CDR3aa: CASSQVLAIGELFF
v_gene: TRBV24-1; j_gene: TRBJ2-7; d_gene: -; abundance: -; len: 14; CDR3nt: TGTGCCACCAGTGATTCGACAAAGTCCTACGAGCAGTACTTC; CDR3aa: CATSDSTKSYEQYF
v_gene: TRBV28; j_gene: TRBJ2-5; d_gene: -; abundance: -; len: 14; CDR3nt: TGTGCCATCCGAGAGAGCTCATCACTCGAGACCCAGTACTTC; CDR3aa: CAIRESSSLETQYF
v_gene: TRBV10-2; j_gene: TRBJ2-3; d_gene: TRBD2; abundance: -; len: 15; CDR3nt: TGCGCCAGCGGTGACGGGAGGGCCATCCGAGATACGCAGTATTTT; CDR3aa: CASGDGRAIRDTQYF
v_gene: TRBV4-2; j_gene: TRBJ1-4; d_gene: -; abundance: few; len: 16; CDR3nt: TGTGCCAGCAGCCAAGACCGAACTCAGGGGTCGGAAAAACTGTTTTTT; CDR3aa: CASSQDRTQGSEKLFF
v_gene: TRBV4-1; j_gene: TRBJ2-7; d_gene: TRBD2; abundance: -; len: 15; CDR3nt: TGCGCCAGCAGCCAAACTAGCGGGTACTCCTACGAGCAGTACTTC; CDR3aa: CASSQTSGYSYEQYF
v_gene: TRBV3-1/TRBV3-2; j_gene: TRBJ2-3; d_gene: TRBD2; abundance: -; len: 18; CDR3nt: TGTGCCAGCAGCAAGCGACGGACTAGCGGGGTTAGCACAGATACGCAGTATTTT; CDR3aa: CASSKRRTSGVSTDTQYF